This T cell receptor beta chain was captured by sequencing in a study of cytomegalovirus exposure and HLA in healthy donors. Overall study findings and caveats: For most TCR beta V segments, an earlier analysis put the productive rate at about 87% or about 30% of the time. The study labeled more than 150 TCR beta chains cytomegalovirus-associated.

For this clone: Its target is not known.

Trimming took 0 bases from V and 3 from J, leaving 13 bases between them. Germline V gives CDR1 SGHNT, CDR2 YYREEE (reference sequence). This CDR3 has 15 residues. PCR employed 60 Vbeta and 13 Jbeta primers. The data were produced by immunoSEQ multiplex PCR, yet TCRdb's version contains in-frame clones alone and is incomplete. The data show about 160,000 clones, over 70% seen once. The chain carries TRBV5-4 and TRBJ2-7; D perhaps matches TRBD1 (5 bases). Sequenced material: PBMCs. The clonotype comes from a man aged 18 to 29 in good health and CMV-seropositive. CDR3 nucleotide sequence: TGTGCCAGCAGCTTGGATGGCAGGGCTGGCTACGAGCAGTACTTC. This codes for CASSLDGRAGYEQYF.